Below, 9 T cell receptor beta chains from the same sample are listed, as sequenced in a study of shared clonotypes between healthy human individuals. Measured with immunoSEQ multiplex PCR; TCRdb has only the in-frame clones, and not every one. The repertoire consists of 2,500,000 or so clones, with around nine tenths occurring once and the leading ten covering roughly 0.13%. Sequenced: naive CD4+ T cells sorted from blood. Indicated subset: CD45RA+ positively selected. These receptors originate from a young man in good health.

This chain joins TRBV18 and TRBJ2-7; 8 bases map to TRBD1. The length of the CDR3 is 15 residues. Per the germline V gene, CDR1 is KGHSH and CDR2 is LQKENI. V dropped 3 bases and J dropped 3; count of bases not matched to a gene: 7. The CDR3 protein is CASSPGTGNLYEQYF. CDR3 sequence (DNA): TGTGCCAGCTCACCCGGGACAGGAAACCTCTACGAGCAGTACTTC.

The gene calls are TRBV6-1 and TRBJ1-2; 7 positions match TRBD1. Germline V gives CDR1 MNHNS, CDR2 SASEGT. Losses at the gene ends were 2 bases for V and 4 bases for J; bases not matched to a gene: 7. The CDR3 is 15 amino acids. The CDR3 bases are TGTGCCAGCAGTGAAAGGAGACAGGGTTTCTATGGCTACACCTTC. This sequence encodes CASSERRQGFYGYTF.

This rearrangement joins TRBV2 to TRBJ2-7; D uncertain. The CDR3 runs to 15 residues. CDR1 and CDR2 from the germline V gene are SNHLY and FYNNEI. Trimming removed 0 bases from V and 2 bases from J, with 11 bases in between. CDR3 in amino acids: CASSEAYSKPYEQYF. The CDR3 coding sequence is TGTGCCAGCAGTGAAGCCTACTCTAAGCCCTACGAGCAGTACTTC.

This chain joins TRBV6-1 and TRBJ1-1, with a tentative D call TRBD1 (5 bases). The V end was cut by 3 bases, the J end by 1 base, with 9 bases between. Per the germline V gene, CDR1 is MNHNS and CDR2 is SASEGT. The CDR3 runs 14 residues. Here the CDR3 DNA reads TGTGCCAGCAGTGAGCGAAGGGGGAACACTGAAGCTTTCTTT. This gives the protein CASSERRGNTEAFF.

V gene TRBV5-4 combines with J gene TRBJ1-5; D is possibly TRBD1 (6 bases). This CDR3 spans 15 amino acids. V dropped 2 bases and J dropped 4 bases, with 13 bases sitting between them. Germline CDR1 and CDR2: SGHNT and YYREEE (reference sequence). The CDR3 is CASSLGADRNQPQHF. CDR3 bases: TGTGCCAGCAGCTTAGGGGCTGACAGGAATCAGCCCCAGCATTTT. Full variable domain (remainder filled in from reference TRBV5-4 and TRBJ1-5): ETGVTQSPTHLIKTRGQQVTLRCSSQSGHNTVSWYQQALGQGPQFIFQYYREEENGRGNFPPRFSGLQFPNYSSELNVNALELDDSALYLCASSLGADRNQPQHFGDGTRLSIL.

The CDR3 DNA is TGCGCCAGCAGTGATGGGACTCTTGACAATGAGCAGTTCTTC. It translates to CASSDGTLDNEQFF. V and J are TRBV10-1 and TRBJ2-1; possible D gene TRBD2, 6 bases. CDR1 and CDR2 (germline): WNHNN, SYGVQD (reference sequence). V dropped 3 bases and J dropped 5 bases, with 11 bases sitting between them. This CDR3 spans 14 amino acids.

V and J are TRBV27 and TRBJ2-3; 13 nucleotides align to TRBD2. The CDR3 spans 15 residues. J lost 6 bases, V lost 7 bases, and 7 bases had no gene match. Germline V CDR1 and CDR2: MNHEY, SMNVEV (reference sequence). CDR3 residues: CASTGLAGRGDTQYF. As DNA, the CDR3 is TGTGCCAGCACGGGACTAGCGGGGAGGGGGGATACGCAGTATTTT.

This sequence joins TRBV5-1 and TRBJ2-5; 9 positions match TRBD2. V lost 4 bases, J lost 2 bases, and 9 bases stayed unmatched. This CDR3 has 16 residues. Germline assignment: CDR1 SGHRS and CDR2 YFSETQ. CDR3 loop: CASSDPGLAGQETQYF. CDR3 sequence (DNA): TGCGCCAGCAGCGACCCTGGGCTAGCGGGGCAAGAGACCCAGTACTTC.

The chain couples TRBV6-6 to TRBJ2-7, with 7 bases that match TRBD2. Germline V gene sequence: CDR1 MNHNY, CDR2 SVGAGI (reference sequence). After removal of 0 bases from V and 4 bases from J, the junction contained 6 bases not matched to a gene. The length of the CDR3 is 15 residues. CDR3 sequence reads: CASSYSMVGGYEQYF. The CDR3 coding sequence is TGTGCCAGCAGTTACTCGATGGTCGGGGGGTACGAGCAGTACTTC.